Here is one T cell receptor beta chain with its context. Its specificity is not known. A much more abundant neighbour one base away suggests this may be a read error. The germline CDR1 and CDR2 sequences are PRHDT and FYEKMQ (reference sequence). CDR3 length: 15 amino acids. The V gene lost 1 base and the J gene lost 3 bases, with 10 bases spanning the gap. For repertoire sequencing, the TCR beta CDR3 regions were amplified from RNA transcripts. Second-round multiplex PCR came after a first-round RT-PCR that employed HTBI primers. In TCRdb, the multiplex PCR reads were re-called with MiXCR into one record per CDR3 protein. Among over a million distinct CDR3 sequences, 36% were seen once, and the ten largest hold 11%. This sample was taken from a study of Graves' ophthalmopathy and Graves' hyperthyroidism. Serum thyroxine and TRAb, along with clinical symptoms, thyroid ultrasound and orbital computed tomography, were what diagnosis relied on.

Findings and caveats of the study: Most thyroid clonotypes with frequency above 0.001 were detected in blood too.

This sequence joins TRBV13 and TRBJ1-5; D gene unclear. Sequencing was performed on peripheral blood or thyroid tissue (not recorded which). The origin of this receptor is an adult man with Graves' hyperthyroidism. CDR3 coding DNA: TGTGCCAGCAGCTTAGAGACGACACCCAATCAGCCCCAGCATTTT. Translated: CASSLETTPNQPQHF.